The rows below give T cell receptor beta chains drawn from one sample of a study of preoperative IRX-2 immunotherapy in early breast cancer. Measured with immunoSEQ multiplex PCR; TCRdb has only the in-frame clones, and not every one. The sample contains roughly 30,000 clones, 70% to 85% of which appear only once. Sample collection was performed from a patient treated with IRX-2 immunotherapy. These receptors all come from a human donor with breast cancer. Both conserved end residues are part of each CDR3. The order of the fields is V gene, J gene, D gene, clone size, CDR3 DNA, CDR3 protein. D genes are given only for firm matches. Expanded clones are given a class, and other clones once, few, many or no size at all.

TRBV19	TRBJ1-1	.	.	TGTGCCAGCAGTATAGAAACAGGACCAACAGCCGAAGCTTTCTTT	CASSIETGPTAEAFF
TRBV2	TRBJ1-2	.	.	TGTGCCAGCAGTGAACCTTTCGCCCACTCCTATGGCTACACCTTC	CASSEPFAHSYGYTF
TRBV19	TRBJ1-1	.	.	TGTGCCAGTAGTATAAGAACCGGGAGGAACACTGAAGCTTTCTTT	CASSIRTGRNTEAFF
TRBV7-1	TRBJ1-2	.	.	TGTGCCAGCAGCTTAATCTGGGATTCGGGCTACACCTTC	CASSLIWDSGYTF
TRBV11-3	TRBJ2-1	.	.	TGTGCCAGCAGACCCGGGGCTAGCTCCAACGATGAGCAGTTCTTC	CASRPGASSNDEQFF
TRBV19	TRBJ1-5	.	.	TGTGCCAGTAGGTCCCCCGGCAGAGCTAATCAGCCCCAGCATTTT	CASRSPGRANQPQHF
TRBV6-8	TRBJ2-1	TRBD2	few	TGTGCCAGCAGTTACTCCCCGGTGGGACTAGCGGCCTACAATGAGCAGTTCTTC	CASSYSPVGLAAYNEQFF
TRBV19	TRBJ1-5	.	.	TGTGCCAGTAGTCCGGGCAGGGATAATTTTCATCAGCCCCAGCATTTT	CASSPGRDNFHQPQHF
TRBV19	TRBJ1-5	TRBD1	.	TGTGCCAGTAGCCTGACAGGGAGCAGCAATCAGCCCCAGCATTTT	CASSLTGSSNQPQHF
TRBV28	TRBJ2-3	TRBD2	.	TGTGCCAGCAGACCTCCGGGACTAGCGGGGGTCACAGATACGCAGTATTTT	CASRPPGLAGVTDTQYF
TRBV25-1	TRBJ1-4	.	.	TGTGCCAGCAGTGACGTTGAGACGAGGGGGGAAAAACTGTTTTTT	CASSDVETRGEKLFF
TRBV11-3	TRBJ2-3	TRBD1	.	TGTGCCAGCAGCTTAGGACCGGGACAGGGCACAGATACGCAGTATTTT	CASSLGPGQGTDTQYF
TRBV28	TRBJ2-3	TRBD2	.	TGTGCCAGCAGTTTATTTGGAGGAACCCTAGCGGGGAGAGATACGCAGTATTTT	CASSLFGGTLAGRDTQYF
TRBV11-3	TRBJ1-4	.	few	TGTGCCAGCAGCTTATCCAGAGTCGAGTATGAAAAACTGTTTTTT	CASSLSRVEYEKLFF
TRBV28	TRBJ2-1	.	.	TGTGCCAGCAGCTCAGTTTTGGGTGGCGATGAGCAGTTCTTC	CASSSVLGGDEQFF
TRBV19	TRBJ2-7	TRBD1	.	TGTGCCAGTAGTACCACGGACAGGGAGCAGTACTTC	CASSTTDREQYF
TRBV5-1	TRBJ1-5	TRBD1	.	TGCGCCAGCAGCTTGGGACAGGGGGCCAGTCAGCCCCAGCATTTT	CASSLGQGASQPQHF
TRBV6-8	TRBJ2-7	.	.	TGTGCCAGCAGCCCACCAGGAAGGGACGAGCAGTACTTC	CASSPPGRDEQYF
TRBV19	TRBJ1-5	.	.	TGTGCCAGTAGTATGGGGGTCGGCCCGTGGAGCAATCAGCCCCAGCATTTT	CASSMGVGPWSNQPQHF
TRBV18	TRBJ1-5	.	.	TGTGCCAGCTCTCGAACAGGGACCGGAGGGCAGCCCCAGCATTTT	CASSRTGTGGQPQHF
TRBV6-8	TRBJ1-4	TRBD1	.	TGTGCCAGCAGTGCCGGGGACAGGGCTATTAATGAAAAACTGTTTTTT	CASSAGDRAINEKLFF
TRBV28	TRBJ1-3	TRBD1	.	TGTGCCAGCAGTCTAACAGGGGTCTCTGGAAACACCATATATTTT	CASSLTGVSGNTIYF
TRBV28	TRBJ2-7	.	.	TGTGCCAGCAGTTTACCGAGCTACGAGCAGTACTTC	CASSLPSYEQYF
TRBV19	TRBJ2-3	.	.	TGTGCCAGCGGGAAGGCGAACGCAGATACGCAGTATTTT	CASGKANADTQYF
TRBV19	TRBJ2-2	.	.	TGTGCCATCGCCCAAGGGAACACCGGGGAGCTGTTTTTT	CAIAQGNTGELFF
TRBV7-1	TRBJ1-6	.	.	TGTGCCAGCAGCTTCGGCAGTGGCACATCCCTCCACTTT	CASSFGSGTSLHF
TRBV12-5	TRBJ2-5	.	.	TGTGCCAGCAAGCCTGCAACAGGGAAAGAGACCCAGTACTTC	CASKPATGKETQYF
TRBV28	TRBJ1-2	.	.	TGTGCCAGCAGGCCCGCGGAGGGAGGGTTAAGGGGCTACACCTTC	CASRPAEGGLRGYTF
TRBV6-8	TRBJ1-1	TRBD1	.	TGTGCCATCAGTAAGACGGGACAGGGGTTGAGGATGAACACTGAAGCTTTCTTT	CAISKTGQGLRMNTEAFF
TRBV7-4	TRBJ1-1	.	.	TGTGCCAGCACCGACGGGAGCAACACTGAAGCTTTCTTT	CASTDGSNTEAFF